The rows below give T cell receptor beta chains drawn from one sample of a study of shared clonotypes between healthy human individuals. Clones were read by immunoSEQ multiplex PCR, and TCRdb kept only the in-frame ones, dropping some. The table has millions of clones, roughly 92% seen once. Material for sequencing was naive CD4+ T cells sorted from blood. All receptors derive from a man younger than 35 in good health. Both conserved end residues are part of each CDR3. D genes are given only for firm matches. Where a row states a size, it is once, few, many or the class of an expanded clone; other rows omit it.

V gene: TRBV18
J gene: TRBJ2-1
D gene: NA
clone size: NA
CDR3 protein: CASSPALQGYNEQFF
CDR3 DNA: TGTGCCAGCTCACCGGCTTTACAGGGCTACAATGAGCAGTTCTTC

V gene: TRBV5-1
J gene: TRBJ1-4
D gene: NA
clone size: NA
CDR3 protein: CASSPGTSNEKLFF
CDR3 DNA: TGCGCCAGCAGCCCCGGGACAAGTAATGAAAAACTGTTTTTT

V gene: TRBV29-1
J gene: TRBJ2-1
D gene: TRBD2
clone size: NA
CDR3 protein: CSSRSSGRVDGEQFF
CDR3 DNA: TGCAGCTCCCGGAGTAGCGGGAGAGTAGACGGTGAGCAGTTCTTC

V gene: TRBV6-5
J gene: TRBJ1-1
D gene: NA
clone size: NA
CDR3 protein: CASSRPGASNTEAFF
CDR3 DNA: TGTGCCAGCAGTAGGCCAGGGGCATCCAACACTGAAGCTTTCTTT

V gene: TRBV18
J gene: TRBJ2-2
D gene: NA
clone size: NA
CDR3 protein: CASSPPGALNTGELFF
CDR3 DNA: TGTGCCAGCTCACCACCGGGGGCTCTGAACACCGGGGAGCTGTTTTTT

V gene: TRBV6-5
J gene: TRBJ2-3
D gene: NA
clone size: NA
CDR3 protein: CASSNAPDTQYF
CDR3 DNA: TGTGCCAGCAGTAACGCGCCAGATACGCAGTATTTT

V gene: TRBV7-8
J gene: TRBJ1-2
D gene: TRBD1
clone size: NA
CDR3 protein: CASSLKGAGYTF
CDR3 DNA: TGTGCCAGCAGCTTAAAGGGGGCCGGCTACACCTTC

V gene: TRBV6-4
J gene: TRBJ2-1
D gene: NA
clone size: NA
CDR3 protein: CASSDHAGRNEQFF
CDR3 DNA: TGTGCCAGCAGTGACCATGCGGGAAGGAATGAGCAGTTCTTC

V gene: TRBV19
J gene: TRBJ2-2
D gene: NA
clone size: NA
CDR3 protein: CASSITDTNTGELFF
CDR3 DNA: TGTGCCAGTAGTATTACCGACACGAACACCGGGGAGCTGTTTTTT

V gene: TRBV19
J gene: TRBJ1-5
D gene: NA
clone size: once
CDR3 protein: CASAQENSNQPQHF
CDR3 DNA: TGTGCCAGTGCACAGGAAAATAGCAATCAGCCCCAGCATTTT

V gene: TRBV15
J gene: TRBJ1-4
D gene: NA
clone size: NA
CDR3 protein: CAYPADLNEKLFF
CDR3 DNA: TGTGCCTACCCCGCGGACCTTAATGAAAAACTGTTTTTT

V gene: TRBV29-1
J gene: TRBJ1-2
D gene: NA
clone size: NA
CDR3 protein: CSVARDKNSYGYTF
CDR3 DNA: TGCAGCGTCGCCCGGGACAAGAACAGCTATGGCTACACCTTC

V gene: TRBV5-5
J gene: TRBJ1-1
D gene: TRBD1
clone size: NA
CDR3 protein: CASRDRTGANTEAFF
CDR3 DNA: TGTGCCAGCAGGGACAGGACAGGGGCGAACACTGAAGCTTTCTTT

V gene: TRBV9
J gene: TRBJ2-1
D gene: TRBD2
clone size: NA
CDR3 protein: CASSVASGAYNEQFF
CDR3 DNA: TGTGCCAGCAGCGTAGCTAGCGGGGCATACAATGAGCAGTTCTTC

V gene: TRBV10-3
J gene: TRBJ2-7
D gene: NA
clone size: NA
CDR3 protein: CAISESGATYEQYF
CDR3 DNA: TGTGCCATCAGTGAGTCGGGGGCGACCTACGAGCAGTACTTC

V gene: TRBV4-1
J gene: TRBJ2-1
D gene: TRBD2
clone size: NA
CDR3 protein: CASSRELALNEQFF
CDR3 DNA: TGCGCCAGCAGCCGTGAACTAGCGCTCAATGAGCAGTTCTTC

V gene: TRBV28
J gene: TRBJ1-5
D gene: TRBD1
clone size: NA
CDR3 protein: CASSLFKGQGSNQPQHF
CDR3 DNA: TGTGCCAGCAGCCTCTTTAAAGGACAGGGTTCCAATCAGCCCCAGCATTTT

V gene: TRBV10-3
J gene: TRBJ2-7
D gene: NA
clone size: NA
CDR3 protein: CAISAVGNEQYF
CDR3 DNA: TGTGCCATCAGTGCCGTGGGGAACGAGCAGTACTTC

V gene: TRBV5-1
J gene: TRBJ1-1
D gene: NA
clone size: once
CDR3 protein: CASSLAAPQRTEAFF
CDR3 DNA: TGCGCCAGCAGCTTGGCGGCCCCTCAGAGGACTGAAGCTTTCTTT

V gene: TRBV11-3
J gene: TRBJ2-7
D gene: NA
clone size: NA
CDR3 protein: CASSLEQGSHEQYF
CDR3 DNA: TGTGCCAGCAGCTTAGAGCAGGGGTCCCACGAGCAGTACTTC

V gene: TRBV6-6
J gene: TRBJ1-2
D gene: TRBD1
clone size: NA
CDR3 protein: CASILGQGGYGYTF
CDR3 DNA: TGTGCCAGCATCCTCGGACAGGGGGGTTATGGCTACACCTTC

V gene: TRBV25-1
J gene: TRBJ2-5
D gene: NA
clone size: NA
CDR3 protein: CASSAINKETQYF
CDR3 DNA: TGTGCCAGCAGTGCCATCAACAAAGAGACCCAGTACTTC

V gene: TRBV7-9
J gene: TRBJ1-3
D gene: NA
clone size: once
CDR3 protein: CASSFTTPVSGNTIYF
CDR3 DNA: TGTGCCAGCAGCTTCACTACACCAGTCTCTGGAAACACCATATATTTT

V gene: TRBV6-1
J gene: TRBJ2-5
D gene: TRBD1
clone size: NA
CDR3 protein: CASSARDRGAWETQYF
CDR3 DNA: TGTGCCAGCAGTGCACGCGACAGGGGTGCCTGGGAGACCCAGTACTTC

V gene: TRBV4-1
J gene: TRBJ2-7
D gene: NA
clone size: NA
CDR3 protein: CASSERQHSYEQYF
CDR3 DNA: TGCGCCAGCAGCGAAAGACAGCACTCCTACGAGCAGTACTTC

V gene: TRBV10-3
J gene: TRBJ1-4
D gene: TRBD1
clone size: NA
CDR3 protein: CATSTGQREKLFF
CDR3 DNA: TGTGCCACATCGACAGGGCAACGAGAAAAACTGTTTTTT

V gene: TRBV4-3
J gene: TRBJ2-7
D gene: NA
clone size: NA
CDR3 protein: CASSQDWGTDSYEQYF
CDR3 DNA: TGCGCCAGCAGCCAAGATTGGGGGACTGACTCCTACGAGCAGTACTTC

V gene: TRBV7-3
J gene: TRBJ2-2
D gene: NA
clone size: NA
CDR3 protein: CASSLGPGTGELFF
CDR3 DNA: TGTGCCAGCAGCTTAGGCCCAGGAACCGGGGAGCTGTTTTTT

V gene: TRBV5-1
J gene: TRBJ2-5
D gene: NA
clone size: NA
CDR3 protein: CASSVRGAETQYF
CDR3 DNA: TGCGCCAGCAGCGTCCGGGGGGCGGAGACCCAGTACTTC

V gene: TRBV7-2
J gene: TRBJ2-2
D gene: TRBD2
clone size: once
CDR3 protein: CASSYHLAANTGELFF
CDR3 DNA: TGTGCCAGCAGTTACCATCTAGCGGCCAACACCGGGGAGCTGTTTTTT

V gene: TRBV29-1
J gene: TRBJ1-3
D gene: NA
clone size: NA
CDR3 protein: CSTMIGGTGNTIYF
CDR3 DNA: TGCAGCACAATGATCGGAGGGACTGGAAACACCATATATTTT

V gene: TRBV7-2
J gene: TRBJ1-5
D gene: NA
clone size: NA
CDR3 protein: CASSFMAASQPQHF
CDR3 DNA: TGTGCCAGCAGCTTTATGGCAGCCTCTCAGCCCCAGCATTTT

V gene: TRBV5-1
J gene: TRBJ1-1
D gene: TRBD1
clone size: NA
CDR3 protein: CASSLFRGRTEAFF
CDR3 DNA: TGCGCCAGCAGCTTGTTTAGGGGGCGTACTGAAGCTTTCTTT

V gene: TRBV9
J gene: TRBJ1-4
D gene: NA
clone size: once
CDR3 protein: CASSSYREGAEKLFF
CDR3 DNA: TGTGCCAGCAGCTCCTACAGGGAAGGTGCTGAAAAACTGTTTTTT

V gene: TRBV7-2
J gene: TRBJ2-7
D gene: TRBD1
clone size: NA
CDR3 protein: CASSLRGQGFNEQYF
CDR3 DNA: TGTGCCAGCAGCTTAAGGGGACAGGGGTTCAACGAGCAGTACTTC

V gene: TRBV7-6
J gene: TRBJ2-7
D gene: NA
clone size: NA
CDR3 protein: CASSLGFSNYEQYF
CDR3 DNA: TGTGCCAGCAGCTTAGGGTTTAGCAACTACGAGCAGTACTTC

V gene: TRBV4-1
J gene: TRBJ2-3
D gene: NA
clone size: few
CDR3 protein: CASSPGDGNTDTQYF
CDR3 DNA: TGCGCCAGCAGCCCGGGGGACGGAAACACAGATACGCAGTATTTT

V gene: TRBV5-1
J gene: TRBJ2-3
D gene: NA
clone size: NA
CDR3 protein: CASSLARPTDTQYF
CDR3 DNA: TGCGCCAGCAGCCTTGCAAGACCCACAGATACGCAGTATTTT

V gene: TRBV29-1
J gene: TRBJ2-7
D gene: TRBD2
clone size: once
CDR3 protein: CSVEYGLAGLSEQYF
CDR3 DNA: TGTAGCGTGGAGTACGGACTAGCGGGCCTCTCCGAGCAGTACTTC

V gene: TRBV25-1
J gene: TRBJ1-1
D gene: NA
clone size: NA
CDR3 protein: CASSDRQLAEAFF
CDR3 DNA: TGTGCCAGCAGTGACCGACAGCTCGCTGAAGCTTTCTTT

V gene: TRBV21-1
J gene: TRBJ2-5
D gene: NA
clone size: NA
CDR3 protein: CASSAGTRGIEETQYF
CDR3 DNA: TGTGCCAGCAGCGCCGGGACACGAGGCATCGAAGAGACCCAGTACTTC

V gene: TRBV30
J gene: TRBJ1-5
D gene: NA
clone size: NA
CDR3 protein: CAWSTPRRVWDRAQHF
CDR3 DNA: TGTGCCTGGAGTACCCCCCGAAGGGTTTGGGATAGGGCCCAGCATTTT

V gene: TRBV9
J gene: TRBJ2-1
D gene: TRBD2
clone size: once
CDR3 protein: CASSPLSGTSVYNEQFF
CDR3 DNA: TGTGCCAGCAGCCCCCTCTCCGGGACTAGTGTCTACAATGAGCAGTTCTTC

V gene: TRBV6-1
J gene: TRBJ2-1
D gene: NA
clone size: NA
CDR3 protein: CASRGSLSSYNEQFF
CDR3 DNA: TGTGCCAGCCGAGGTTCCCTAAGCTCCTACAATGAGCAGTTCTTC

V gene: TRBV30
J gene: TRBJ1-2
D gene: TRBD1
clone size: few
CDR3 protein: CAWSPQGVGYGYTF
CDR3 DNA: TGTGCCTGGAGCCCCCAGGGGGTCGGCTATGGCTACACCTTC

V gene: TRBV30
J gene: TRBJ1-2
D gene: NA
clone size: NA
CDR3 protein: CAWKPTGGYTF
CDR3 DNA: TGTGCCTGGAAACCGACGGGGGGCTACACCTTC

V gene: TRBV7-7
J gene: TRBJ1-3
D gene: NA
clone size: NA
CDR3 protein: CASSAGVGSSGNTIYF
CDR3 DNA: TGTGCTAGCAGCGCTGGCGTGGGGAGCTCTGGAAACACCATATATTTT

V gene: TRBV11-3
J gene: TRBJ2-1
D gene: TRBD2
clone size: NA
CDR3 protein: CASSTGGRSSYNEQFF
CDR3 DNA: TGTGCCAGCAGCACCGGCGGGAGGAGCTCCTACAATGAGCAGTTCTTC

V gene: TRBV18
J gene: TRBJ2-2
D gene: NA
clone size: NA
CDR3 protein: CASSPGGTPGELFF
CDR3 DNA: TGTGCCAGCTCACCCGGAGGGACACCCGGGGAGCTGTTTTTT

V gene: TRBV10-3
J gene: TRBJ2-1
D gene: TRBD2
clone size: NA
CDR3 protein: CAIGTSGRFGNEQFF
CDR3 DNA: TGTGCCATCGGGACTAGCGGGAGATTCGGCAATGAGCAGTTCTTC